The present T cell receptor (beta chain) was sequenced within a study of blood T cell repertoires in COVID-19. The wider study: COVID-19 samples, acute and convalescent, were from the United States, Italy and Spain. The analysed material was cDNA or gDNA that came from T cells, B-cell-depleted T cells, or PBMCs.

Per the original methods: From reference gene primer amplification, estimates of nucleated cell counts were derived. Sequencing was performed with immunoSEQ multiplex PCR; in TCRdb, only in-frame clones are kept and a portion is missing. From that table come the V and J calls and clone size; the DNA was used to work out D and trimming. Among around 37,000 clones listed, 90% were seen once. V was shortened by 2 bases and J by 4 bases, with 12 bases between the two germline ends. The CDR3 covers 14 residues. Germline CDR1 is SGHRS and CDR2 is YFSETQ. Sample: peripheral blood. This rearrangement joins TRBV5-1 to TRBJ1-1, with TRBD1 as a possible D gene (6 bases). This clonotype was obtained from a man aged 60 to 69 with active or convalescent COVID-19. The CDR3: CASSLRTVGTEAFF. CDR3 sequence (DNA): TGCGCCAGCAGCTTAAGGACAGTGGGCACTGAAGCTTTCTTT.